This T cell receptor (beta chain) came from a study of tumor and adjacent non-tumor tissue in lung cancer. The study's findings and limits: TCR diversity was significantly greater in tumor than normal lung tissue.

TCRbeta libraries were built with three rounds of nested PCR, modified from ARM-PCR. TCRdb re-analysed the multiplex PCR reads in MiXCR, keeping a single row per CDR3 protein. The sample yields approximately 79,000 distinct CDR3 sequences, around 59% seen once. This clonotype was recorded only once. Its target is unknown. A read error is likely, as this CDR3 ends without the conserved phenylalanine or tryptophan. Trimming took off 4 bases at V and 7 bases at J, with 20 bases between the two ends. The germline CDR1 and CDR2 sequences are MGHRA and YSYEKL. There are 15 residues in the CDR3. RNA was extracted from bulk tissue without any cell sorting.

This receptor was identified in a man in his sixties or seventies with non-small cell lung cancer. Source material: lung tumor tissue. This chain connects TRBV4-1 to TRBJ2-7, with D perhaps given as TRBD1 or TRBD2 (6 bases each). The CDR3 DNA follows: TGCGCCAGCAGCCGTTGGGGGGCTAGCGAGGCGGAGCAGTACTAC. It specifies CASSRWGASEAEQYY.